This T cell receptor beta chain stems from a study of cytomegalovirus exposure and HLA in healthy donors (dated by TCRdb to 2016 to 2017). Regarding the complete study: According to an earlier analysis of 587 of the donors, about 179 million T cells yielded roughly 110 million unique TCR beta sequences and less than 300 Gb of sequence data. About 300 gigabases of sequencing data and around 80 million unique TCR sequences made up an early release that covered under 750 HLA-typed donors. Of the approximately 400 genotyped donors, roughly 85% fell in the genetic ancestry cluster associated with self-reported Caucasian donors. The study aimed to test whether signatures of past pathogen exposure could be identified by cataloging public T cell receptors. The study profiled the T cell repertoires of approximately 700 subjects by immunosequencing and related them to cytomegalovirus serostatus. Along with the roughly 710-subject first cohort, a separate validation cohort of over a hundred different subjects was used. To predict cytomegalovirus infection status, the study brought together high-throughput TCR immunosequencing, statistical association of individual TCRs with disease status, and machine learning. In a later analysis, previously published TCR beta repertoires from 550 to 750 donors were re-analyzed and high-resolution HLA genotyping was added so that TCR occurrence patterns could be studied. The later analysis used no new phenotypic data to find candidate immune exposures, relying instead on TCR beta sequences and their occurrence across donors. To decide whether each TCR beta V gene segment behaved as functional or pseudogenic, an earlier analysis of some 570 of the donors relied on high-throughput TCR beta sequencing. Donor age, sex, ethnicity and CMV serostatus were compiled alongside the repertoire data. A later genetic analysis used genome-wide SNP genotypes for about three fifths of the roughly 700 donors, treating that subset as a discovery cohort. Every discovery cohort repertoire had been produced on one sequencing platform. Class I and class II HLA loci were covered by the typing at four-digit resolution. The number of typed donors differed by locus: about 629-640 for A, B, C, DRB1 and DQB1; approximately 520 for DQA1; around 610 for DPA1; and some 430 for DPB1. Because of strong linkage in the cohort, four to six DR-DQ haplotypes were treated as single units for association and clustering. Among almost 400 genotyped donors of the cohort, an average of roughly 240,000 unique TCR beta nucleotide sequences were sequenced per donor, roughly 18% of them non-productive. Study-level results and caveats: In vitro tests confirmed that a few of the cytomegalovirus-associated TCR beta chains recognize cytomegalovirus antigens. The authors suggested that the approach could potentially be generalized to other disease states and immunological phenotypes. Correlated functional status among segregating V segments might be attributable to linkage disequilibrium, but an unknown experimental factor could not be ruled out. The cohort was sequenced for TCR beta chains only, and without alpha or paired-chain data the features that could be detected were limited. Some IMGT-functional V segments, including TRBV6-2 and TRBV6-3, could not be distinguished by the 87-base-pair reads and were therefore excluded. Roughly uniform sequencing depth across donors was assumed in presence/absence analyses, although this assumption may not hold. Assigning TCR associations to individual alleles was difficult when HLA alleles, especially DR and DQ, strongly co-occurred. A cluster of highly shared sequence variants was judged likely to be a technical artifact of the sequencing pipeline. A later genetic analysis associated a missense DCLRE1C variant with V-gene and J-gene trimming of TCR beta chains, and an independent cohort replicated the association. Because some donors lacked HLA typing at each locus, the association tests relied only on the typed subset. In a later genetic analysis, fewer N-insertions in productive TCRs were reported among donors in an Asian-associated ancestry cluster than the 666-donor mean. Specific HLA alleles were associated with 16,951 TCR beta sequences at a false discovery rate of 0.05 in a later analysis. In an earlier analysis of 587 of the donors, most TCR beta V segments appeared in productive rearrangements about 87% or about 30% of the time, broadly matching IMGT annotations. The study listed 150 to 200 TCR beta chains as associated with cytomegalovirus. While some public TCRs were present in many individuals, most TCR sequences turned up only very rarely across donors. A later analysis found that HLA-associated TCR beta chains were more clonally expanded and had lower generation probabilities than equally common non-associated chains. CMV serostatus was the only immune exposure information available for the cohort. Because counts were too low, 15 to 20 rarely observed V segments, including chromosome 9 orphons, were excluded from the earlier analysis of about 500 of the donors. Cytomegalovirus status was reported to be diagnosed by the classifier with high specificity and sensitivity in both the original and validation cohorts. A later analysis reported that several top co-occurrence clusters appeared linked to parvovirus B19, influenza, CMV and Epstein-Barr virus. A later analysis found that most CMV-associated TCR beta chains appeared HLA-restricted, with HLA associations seemingly driven largely by CMV exposure. A further reported finding was that TCR beta sequences accurately predicted the HLA-A and HLA-B alleles for most subjects in the first cohort. In a later analysis, the rate of TCR association differed among HLA loci, with DRB1 alleles having the most associated TCRs and HLA-C alleles having the fewest.

Receptor amplification or capture employed the immunoSEQ multiplex PCR assay. For the multiplex PCR, a mixture combining 60 forward primers for TCR Vbeta segments and 13 reverse primers for TCR Jbeta segments was used. A multiplex PCR assay on genomic DNA amplified the CDR3 region of rearranged TCR beta genes. On the Illumina HiSeq System, the amplified TCR beta libraries were sequenced as 87-base-pair reads. In the source study's methods: In a later analysis, some 80 million unique TCR beta chains were counted across the 500 to 700 repertoires, and roughly 11 million of these chains were shared by at least two donors. Raw reads were error-corrected and collapsed into unique sequences by a nearest-neighbor algorithm in which closely related sequences were merged to remove PCR and sequencing errors. V, D and J gene segments were assigned by aligning CDR3 sequences to IMGT reference sequences. For a sequence to be retained, a match of at least six nucleotides was required to both a V gene segment and a J gene segment. Rearrangements were classified as productive when the CDR3 lacked stop codons and remained in frame with V and J, and all other rearrangements were classified as non-productive. CDR3 was defined according to IMGT convention as the region running from the second conserved V-encoded cysteine to the conserved J-encoded phenylalanine. The earlier analysis of fewer than 750 of the donors excluded sequences that lacked an unambiguous match to a single V gene segment. An earlier analysis of several hundred of the donors classified V segments as functional when productive rearrangements were above 56.7% and as segregating when the standard deviation between donors was above 5%. A statistical classification framework was developed to diagnose cytomegalovirus status using the catalog of TCR beta chain sequences. In a later analysis, TCR nucleotide sequences were compared against IMGT/GENE-DB human TR gene sequences so that V and J genes could be assigned. In a later analysis, CDR3 sequences and most-parsimonious VDJ recombination scenarios were assigned using the TCRdist pipeline. In a later analysis, each TCR beta chain was defined by its CDR3 amino acid sequence together with its V-gene family, and reads without a unique V-gene family were excluded. As a way to deal with suspected cross-contamination and a sequencing artifact, a later analysis dropped 592 nucleotide sequences that were highly shared and had low generation probability. A later analysis calculated a clonal expansion index for each public chain from normalized within-repertoire ranks of inferred template counts. In a later analysis, generation probabilities were computed using a VDJ recombination model fitted to out-of-frame rearrangements, and the results were checked against IGoR. In a later analysis, hypergeometric tests were used to score TCR-TCR, TCR-HLA and TCR-CMV co-occurrence, with a repertoire-size bias correction applied to TCR pairs. False discovery rates were estimated in a later analysis by permuting HLA or CMV assignments 20 times. A later analysis grouped co-occurring TCRs with DBSCAN, adding TCRdist sequence similarity when clustering within HLA-allele-positive subsets. Repertoires with fewer than 30,000 or more than 120,000 public chains, plus five repertoires with anomalous nucleotide sharing, were excluded from co-occurrence clustering. TCRdb stores this immuneACCESS table with in-frame sequences only. Part of the clones is absent; in the studies checked, under half of the shortfall reflects unresolved V genes, and no reason is known for the rest. The V and J calls and the clone size are those of that table, but D and trimming were determined from the DNA. This sample comprises approximately 150,000 clones, around 78% of them detected only once. Jointly, the top ten make up around 13% of the sample.

The cohort comprised under 700 healthy bone marrow donors. All cohort members were sampled while nominally healthy, although unrecorded immune exposures were likely present. The donor was CMV seropositive and was included in the group of almost 300 seropositive cohort members. A peripheral blood sample was provided by each donor, and peripheral blood mononuclear cells were used for TCR beta sequencing. The Qiagen DNeasy Blood Extraction Kit was used to extract genomic DNA from the blood cell samples. As concerns this clone: Its antigen is not yet known. No qualities accompany the bases; no much larger clone lies one base away.

In the germline V gene, CDR1 corresponds to SGHAT and CDR2 to FQNNGV. The CDR3 goes from the cysteine to the phenylalanine over 13 residues. Just CDR3 DNA is preserved here, 39 bases in frame from base 1. Trimming takes 8 bases from V and 4 bases from J, and the germline ends sit 14 bases apart. The V and J genes are TRBV11-2 and TRBJ2-5; a tentative D match to TRBD1 spans 6 bases. The TCR originated in a woman aged 50 to 60 in good health and CMV-seropositive. The specimen was PBMCs. The base sequence is TGTGCCAGCGGCAGTATGGGGGCAGAGACCCAGTACTTC. This is translated as CASGSMGAETQYF.